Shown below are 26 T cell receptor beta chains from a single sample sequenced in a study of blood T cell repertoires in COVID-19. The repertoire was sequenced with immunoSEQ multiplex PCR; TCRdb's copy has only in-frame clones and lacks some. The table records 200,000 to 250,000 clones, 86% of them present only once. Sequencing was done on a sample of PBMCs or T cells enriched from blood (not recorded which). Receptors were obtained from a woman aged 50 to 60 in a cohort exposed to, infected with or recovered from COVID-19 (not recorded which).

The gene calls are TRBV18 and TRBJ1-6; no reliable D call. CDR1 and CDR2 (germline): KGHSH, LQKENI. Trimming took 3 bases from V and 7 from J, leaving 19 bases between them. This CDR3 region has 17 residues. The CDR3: CASSPQGTVGINSPLHF. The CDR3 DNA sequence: TGTGCCAGCTCACCGCAAGGCACAGTAGGTATCAATTCACCCCTCCACTTT.

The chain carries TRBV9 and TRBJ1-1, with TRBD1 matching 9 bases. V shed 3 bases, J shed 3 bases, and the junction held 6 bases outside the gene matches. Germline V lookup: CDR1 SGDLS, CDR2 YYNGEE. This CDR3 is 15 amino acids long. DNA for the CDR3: TGTGCCAGCAGCGCAATGACAGGGGGTTACACTGAAGCTTTCTTT. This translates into CASSAMTGGYTEAFF.

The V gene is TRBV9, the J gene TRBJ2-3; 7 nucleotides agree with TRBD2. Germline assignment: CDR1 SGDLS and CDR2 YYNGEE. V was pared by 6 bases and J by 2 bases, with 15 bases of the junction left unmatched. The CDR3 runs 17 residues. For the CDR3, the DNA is TGTGCCAGCATTGGTCCTTCGAACGGGGGGAACACAGATACGCAGTATTTT. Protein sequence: CASIGPSNGGNTDTQYF.

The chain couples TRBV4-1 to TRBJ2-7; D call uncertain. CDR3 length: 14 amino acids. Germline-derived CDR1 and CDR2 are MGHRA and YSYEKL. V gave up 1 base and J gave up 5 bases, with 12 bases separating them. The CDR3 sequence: CASSQVTSYDEQYF. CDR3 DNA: TGCGCCAGCAGCCAAGTTACGTCCTACGACGAGCAGTACTTC.

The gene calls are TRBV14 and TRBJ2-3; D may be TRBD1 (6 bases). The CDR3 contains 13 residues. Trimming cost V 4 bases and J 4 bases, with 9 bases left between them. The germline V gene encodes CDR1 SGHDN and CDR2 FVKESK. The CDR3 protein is CASSLQGADTQYF. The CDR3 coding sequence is TGTGCCAGCAGCCTACAGGGCGCAGATACGCAGTATTTT.

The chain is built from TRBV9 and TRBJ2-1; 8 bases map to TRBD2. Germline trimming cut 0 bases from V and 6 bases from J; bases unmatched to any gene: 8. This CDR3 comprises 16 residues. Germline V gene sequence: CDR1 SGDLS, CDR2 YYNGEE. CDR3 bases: TGTGCCAGCAGCGTAGATGGGACTAGGGTGGGCAATGAGCAGTTCTTC. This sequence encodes CASSVDGTRVGNEQFF.

The CDR3 is CASSELGSGGVDEQFF. CDR3 in DNA: TGTGCCAGCAGTGAACTGGGCAGCGGGGGGGTCGATGAGCAGTTCTTC. The gene calls are TRBV6-1 and TRBJ2-1, with 10 positions matching TRBD2. Per germline, CDR1 MNHNS and CDR2 SASEGT. The CDR3 has 16 amino acids. J gave up 8 bases and V 2 bases, and 9 bases lay outside the gene matches.

CDR3 amino acids: CASTGTESEKLFF. In DNA, the CDR3 is TGCGCCAGCACCGGGACAGAGAGTGAAAAACTGTTTTTT. The V call is TRBV4-1, the J call TRBJ1-4, with 7 bases lining up with TRBD1. J lost 7 bases, V lost 7 bases, and 6 bases had no gene match. CDR1 and CDR2 (germline): MGHRA, YSYEKL. The CDR3 covers 13 residues.

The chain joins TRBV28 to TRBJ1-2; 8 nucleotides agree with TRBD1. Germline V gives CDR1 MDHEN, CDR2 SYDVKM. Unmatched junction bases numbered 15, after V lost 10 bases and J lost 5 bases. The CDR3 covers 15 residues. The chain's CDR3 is CATQGEGGGIYGYTF. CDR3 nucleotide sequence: TGTGCCACACAGGGGGAGGGCGGCGGAATATATGGCTACACCTTC.

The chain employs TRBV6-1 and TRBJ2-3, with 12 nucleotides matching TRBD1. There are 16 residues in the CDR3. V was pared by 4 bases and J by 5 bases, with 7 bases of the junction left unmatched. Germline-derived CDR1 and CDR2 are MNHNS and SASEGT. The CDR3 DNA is TGTGCCAGCAGTGCCCGGGACAGGGGGCTTGGAGATACGCAGTATTTT. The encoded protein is CASSARDRGLGDTQYF.

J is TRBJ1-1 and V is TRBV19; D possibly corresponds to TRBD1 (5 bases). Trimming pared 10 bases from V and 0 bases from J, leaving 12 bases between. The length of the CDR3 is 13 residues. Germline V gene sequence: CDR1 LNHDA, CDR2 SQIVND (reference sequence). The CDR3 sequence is CATKETVNTEAFF. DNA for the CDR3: TGTGCCACCAAAGAGACAGTGAACACTGAAGCTTTCTTT.

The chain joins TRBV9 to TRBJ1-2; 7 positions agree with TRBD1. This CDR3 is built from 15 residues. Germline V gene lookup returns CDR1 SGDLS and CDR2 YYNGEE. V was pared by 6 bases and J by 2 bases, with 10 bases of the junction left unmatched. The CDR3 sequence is CASTQGGGKNYGYTF. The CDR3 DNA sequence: TGTGCCAGCACACAAGGAGGGGGCAAGAACTATGGCTACACCTTC.

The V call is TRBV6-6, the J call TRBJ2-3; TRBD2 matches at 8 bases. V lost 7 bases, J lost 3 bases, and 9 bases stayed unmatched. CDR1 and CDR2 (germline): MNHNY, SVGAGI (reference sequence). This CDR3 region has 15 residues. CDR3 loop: CASTLTGGRTDTQYF. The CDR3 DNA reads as TGTGCCAGCACCCTTACGGGGGGGCGGACAGATACGCAGTATTTT.

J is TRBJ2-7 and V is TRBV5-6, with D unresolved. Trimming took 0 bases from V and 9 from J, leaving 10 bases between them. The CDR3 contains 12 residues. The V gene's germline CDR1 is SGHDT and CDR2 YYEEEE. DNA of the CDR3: TGTGCCAGCAGCTTGGCCGGCGGTTGGCAGTACTTC. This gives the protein CASSLAGGWQYF.

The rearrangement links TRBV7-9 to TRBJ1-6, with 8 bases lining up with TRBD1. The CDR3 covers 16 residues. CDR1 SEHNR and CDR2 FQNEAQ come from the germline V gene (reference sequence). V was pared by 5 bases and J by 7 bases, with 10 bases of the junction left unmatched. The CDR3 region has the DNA TGTGCCAGCAGCGGGTCGGGACAGGTCATGAATTCACCCCTCCACTTT. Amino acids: CASSGSGQVMNSPLHF.

The CDR3 here is CASSTTGGTYEQYF. The CDR3 DNA is TGTGCCAGCAGTACGACAGGGGGTACCTACGAGCAGTACTTC. The rearrangement links TRBV6-5 to TRBJ2-7; 9 nucleotides align to TRBD1. The V and J ends lost 5 bases and 2 bases, in that order; junction bases with no gene match: 4. The germline CDR1 and CDR2 sequences are MNHEY and SVGAGI. This CDR3 is 14 amino acids long.

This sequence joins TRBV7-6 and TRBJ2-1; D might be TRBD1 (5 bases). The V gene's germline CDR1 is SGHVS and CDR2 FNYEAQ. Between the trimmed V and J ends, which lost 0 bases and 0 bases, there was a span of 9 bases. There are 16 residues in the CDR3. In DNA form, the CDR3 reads TGTGCCAGCAGCTTAGCGCGACAGAACTCCTACAATGAGCAGTTCTTC. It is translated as CASSLARQNSYNEQFF.

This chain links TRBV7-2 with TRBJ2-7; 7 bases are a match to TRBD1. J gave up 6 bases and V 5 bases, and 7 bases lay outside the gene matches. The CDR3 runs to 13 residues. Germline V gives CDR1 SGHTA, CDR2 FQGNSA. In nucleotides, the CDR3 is TGTGCCAGCAGCGCCCGACAGGGCGGCGAGCAGTACTTC. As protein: CASSARQGGEQYF.

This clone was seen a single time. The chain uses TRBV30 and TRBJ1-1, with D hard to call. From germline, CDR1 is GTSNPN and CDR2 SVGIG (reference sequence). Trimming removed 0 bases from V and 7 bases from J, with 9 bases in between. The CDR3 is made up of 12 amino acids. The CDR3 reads CAWSVGSVEAFF. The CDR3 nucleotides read TGTGCCTGGAGTGTCGGGTCAGTTGAAGCTTTCTTT.

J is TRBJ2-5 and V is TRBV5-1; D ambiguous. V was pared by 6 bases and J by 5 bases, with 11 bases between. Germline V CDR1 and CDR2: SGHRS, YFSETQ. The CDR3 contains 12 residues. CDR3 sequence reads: CASMSDGETQYF. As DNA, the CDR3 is TGCGCCAGCATGAGCGACGGCGAGACCCAGTACTTC.

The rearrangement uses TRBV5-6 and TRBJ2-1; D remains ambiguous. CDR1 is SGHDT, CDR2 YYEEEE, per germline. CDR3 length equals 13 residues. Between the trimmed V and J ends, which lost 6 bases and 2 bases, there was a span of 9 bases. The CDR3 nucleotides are TGTGCCAGCAATCCCCGGGCCTACAATGAGCAGTTCTTC. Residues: CASNPRAYNEQFF. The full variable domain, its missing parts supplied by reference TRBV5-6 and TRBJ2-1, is DAGVTQSPTHLIKTRGQQVTLRCSPKSGHDTVSWYQQALGQGPQFIFQYYEEEERQRGNFPDRFSGHQFPNYSSELNVNALLLGDSALYLCASNPRAYNEQFFGPGTRLTVL.

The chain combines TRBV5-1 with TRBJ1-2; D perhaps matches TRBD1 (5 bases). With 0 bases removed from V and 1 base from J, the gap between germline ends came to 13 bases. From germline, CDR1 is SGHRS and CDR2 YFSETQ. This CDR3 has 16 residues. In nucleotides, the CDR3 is TGCGCCAGCAGCTTGGGGGTCGACAGAATTAACTATGGCTACACCTTC. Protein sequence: CASSLGVDRINYGYTF. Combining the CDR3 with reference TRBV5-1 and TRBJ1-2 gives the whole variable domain KAGVTQTPRYLIKTRGQQVTLSCSPISGHRSVSWYQQTPGQGLQFLFEYFSETQRNKGNFPGRFSGRQFSNSRSEMNVSTLELGDSALYLCASSLGVDRINYGYTFGSGTRLTVV.

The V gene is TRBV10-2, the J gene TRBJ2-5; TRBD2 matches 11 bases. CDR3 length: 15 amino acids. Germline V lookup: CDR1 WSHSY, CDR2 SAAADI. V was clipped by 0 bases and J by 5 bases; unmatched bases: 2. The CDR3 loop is CASSESRLAGETQYF. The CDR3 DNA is TGCGCCAGCAGTGAGTCGAGACTAGCGGGGGAGACCCAGTACTTC.

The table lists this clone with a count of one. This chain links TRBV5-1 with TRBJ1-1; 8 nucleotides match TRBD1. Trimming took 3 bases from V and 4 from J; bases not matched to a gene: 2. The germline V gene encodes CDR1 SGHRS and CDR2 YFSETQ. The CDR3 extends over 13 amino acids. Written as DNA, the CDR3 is TGCGCCAGCAGCTATGGACAGGGCACTGAAGCTTTCTTT. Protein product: CASSYGQGTEAFF. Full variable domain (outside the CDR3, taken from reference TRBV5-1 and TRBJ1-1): KAGVTQTPRYLIKTRGQQVTLSCSPISGHRSVSWYQQTPGQGLQFLFEYFSETQRNKGNFPGRFSGRQFSNSRSEMNVSTLELGDSALYLCASSYGQGTEAFFGQGTRLTVV.

The CDR3 nucleotides are TGTGCCAGCAGCTGGGAGGGAAGTGAGCAGTTCTTC. It is translated as CASSWEGSEQFF. The J gene is TRBJ2-1, the V gene TRBV7-9; 7 bases match TRBD2. The CDR3 spans 12 residues. The germline V gene has CDR1 SEHNR and CDR2 FQNEAQ (reference sequence). The trim removed 4 bases at V and 9 bases at J, leaving 3 bases unmatched.

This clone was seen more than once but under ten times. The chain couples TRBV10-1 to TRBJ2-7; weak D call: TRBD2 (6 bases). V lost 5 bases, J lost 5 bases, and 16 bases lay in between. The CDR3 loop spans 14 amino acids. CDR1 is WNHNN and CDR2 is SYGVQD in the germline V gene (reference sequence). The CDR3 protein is CASSRRGRFDEQYF. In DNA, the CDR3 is TGCGCCAGCAGTCGGCGGGGCCGCTTTGACGAGCAGTACTTC.